A selection of T cell receptor beta chains follows, all from one sample in a study of blood T cells in healthy people across ages. Each CDR3 protein gets one entry after TCRdb re-called the 5' RACE reads with MiXCR. The top ten clones hold approximately 7% of a sample with about 1.4 million distinct CDR3 sequences, around 59% of them seen once. Specimen: blood. The receptor source for this set is a man between 18 and 29 years old in good health. Each CDR3 is given without its conserved first and last residue. The order of the fields is J gene, D gene, V gene, CDR3 protein. A D gene is named only where the DNA matches it firmly.

j_call: TRBJ1-1
d_call: TRBD1
v_call: TRBV6-5
cdr3_aa: ASKDSRGPEAF

j_call: TRBJ2-5
d_call: TRBD2
v_call: TRBV27
cdr3_aa: ASTSGGAMETQY

j_call: TRBJ2-7
d_call: TRBD2
v_call: TRBV7-9
cdr3_aa: ASSLGSLAGGHEQY

j_call: NA
d_call: TRBD2
v_call: TRBV20-1
cdr3_aa: SARASGWETQY

j_call: TRBJ2-7
d_call: TRBD1
v_call: TRBV10-3
cdr3_aa: AISLLRDRVYEQY

j_call: TRBJ1-1
d_call: NA
v_call: TRBV29-1
cdr3_aa: SVVGVWGRMNTEAF

j_call: TRBJ2-5
d_call: TRBD1
v_call: TRBV6-2/TRBV6-3
cdr3_aa: ASRDEGTGQETQY

j_call: TRBJ2-3
d_call: TRBD2
v_call: TRBV4-1
cdr3_aa: ASSQEWTSGSTDTQY

j_call: TRBJ1-5
d_call: NA
v_call: TRBV7-9
cdr3_aa: ASSSTRDTQGQH

j_call: TRBJ2-5
d_call: TRBD2
v_call: TRBV28
cdr3_aa: ASSLALAGQETQY

j_call: TRBJ2-1
d_call: NA
v_call: TRBV12-3/TRBV12-4
cdr3_aa: ASSPGHNVQF

j_call: TRBJ2-1
d_call: NA
v_call: TRBV12-3/TRBV12-4
cdr3_aa: ASSLGRNSYNEQF

j_call: TRBJ1-5
d_call: NA
v_call: TRBV2
cdr3_aa: ASSETPGTISNQPQH

j_call: TRBJ2-1
d_call: TRBD2
v_call: TRBV7-9
cdr3_aa: ASSSGLAPYNEQF

j_call: NA
d_call: NA
v_call: TRBV6-5
cdr3_aa: ASGYSTRGETQY

j_call: TRBJ2-7
d_call: NA
v_call: TRBV20-1
cdr3_aa: SARDLGGHPYEQY

j_call: TRBJ2-5
d_call: TRBD2
v_call: TRBV6-1
cdr3_aa: ASSLRTSGRRETQY

j_call: TRBJ2-1
d_call: TRBD1
v_call: TRBV3-1
cdr3_aa: ASSHRVGGQGTYNEQF

j_call: TRBJ2-5
d_call: TRBD2
v_call: TRBV6-6
cdr3_aa: ASSKTSGRAETQY

j_call: TRBJ2-5
d_call: NA
v_call: TRBV12-3/TRBV12-4
cdr3_aa: ASSFSGSTREQY

j_call: TRBJ2-1
d_call: TRBD2
v_call: TRBV29-1
cdr3_aa: SVDGGSVYNEQF

j_call: TRBJ2-1
d_call: NA
v_call: TRBV6-5
cdr3_aa: ASSYSRSYNEQF

j_call: TRBJ2-7
d_call: TRBD1
v_call: TRBV20-1
cdr3_aa: SASKGTGGHEQY

j_call: TRBJ2-3
d_call: NA
v_call: TRBV6-5
cdr3_aa: ASSLAGPETDTQY

j_call: TRBJ1-2
d_call: TRBD1
v_call: TRBV5-1
cdr3_aa: ASRPGTDVYGYT

j_call: TRBJ1-5
d_call: NA
v_call: TRBV29-1
cdr3_aa: SVTGPQH

j_call: TRBJ1-5
d_call: NA
v_call: TRBV10-3
cdr3_aa: AISAGPPGNHQPQH

j_call: TRBJ2-3
d_call: NA
v_call: TRBV29-1
cdr3_aa: SVVSRGTDTQY

j_call: TRBJ2-1
d_call: NA
v_call: TRBV27
cdr3_aa: ASSLFAGPKTHNEQF

j_call: TRBJ2-3
d_call: TRBD2
v_call: TRBV20-1
cdr3_aa: SASGLAGFTDTQY

j_call: TRBJ2-4
d_call: TRBD2
v_call: TRBV14
cdr3_aa: ASSHGGLALAKNIQY

j_call: TRBJ2-2
d_call: TRBD2
v_call: TRBV5-1
cdr3_aa: ASSPLAGDPGELF

j_call: TRBJ2-3
d_call: NA
v_call: TRBV27
cdr3_aa: ASSPYRGDYTDTQY

j_call: TRBJ2-7
d_call: TRBD1
v_call: TRBV5-5
cdr3_aa: ASREGTGSEQY

j_call: TRBJ2-3
d_call: NA
v_call: TRBV6-6
cdr3_aa: ASSLQGQGLNTQY

j_call: TRBJ1-2
d_call: NA
v_call: TRBV29-1
cdr3_aa: EIRADLNYGYT